These 3 T cell receptor beta chains came from one sample sequenced in a study of spatial heterogeneity in lung cancer. Time point noted: sample taken at primary tumor resection. From tumor, nontumor lung or frozen PBMC, whole RNA was taken unsorted for sequencing. TCRdb reprocessed the 5' RACE reads via MiXCR and lists one record per CDR3 protein. The sample has about 13,000 distinct CDR3 sequences, 5.2% seen once. The specimen was lung tumor tissue, collected at surgery. The receptors derive from a human donor with early-stage non-small cell lung cancer.

There are many counts of this clonotype. For a library built for alpha chains, this beta chain is a stray read; little rests on its size. This chain links TRBV7-8 with TRBJ2-3; tentative D call: TRBD1 (6 bases). There are 15 residues in the CDR3. Trimming took 3 bases from V and 2 from J, leaving 12 bases between them. Per germline, CDR1 SGHVS and CDR2 FQNEAQ. CDR3 sequence (DNA): TGTGCCAGCAGCTTTTTGCAGGGGCCCACAGATACGCAGTATTTT. Amino acids: CASSFLQGPTDTQYF.

This clonotype was observed many times. This beta chain is a stray read from a library made for alpha chains; its abundance is not meaningful. This chain uses TRBV4-1 with TRBJ2-3; D uncertain. The CDR3 is 12 amino acids. The germline V and J ends were trimmed by 8 bases and 6 bases, with 12 bases remaining between them. Looked up from germline, CDR1 is MGHRA and CDR2 is YSYEKL. The CDR3 region is CASGASLDTQYF. DNA of the CDR3: TGCGCCAGCGGTGCTTCCTTGGATACGCAGTATTTT.

About this clonotype itself: This beta chain turned up in a library designed for alpha chains; as an off-target read, its abundance says little. In nucleotides, the CDR3 is TGTGCCAGCAGTCCCCAGCCCCGGACAGGGTACACCGGGGAGCTGTTTTTT. This encodes CASSPQPRTGYTGELFF. This rearrangement joins TRBV28 to TRBJ2-2; 8 bases agree with TRBD1. The CDR3 spans 17 residues. The ends lost 5 bases at V and 3 bases at J; junction bases unmatched: 11. Germline lookup yields CDR1 MDHEN and CDR2 SYDVKM.